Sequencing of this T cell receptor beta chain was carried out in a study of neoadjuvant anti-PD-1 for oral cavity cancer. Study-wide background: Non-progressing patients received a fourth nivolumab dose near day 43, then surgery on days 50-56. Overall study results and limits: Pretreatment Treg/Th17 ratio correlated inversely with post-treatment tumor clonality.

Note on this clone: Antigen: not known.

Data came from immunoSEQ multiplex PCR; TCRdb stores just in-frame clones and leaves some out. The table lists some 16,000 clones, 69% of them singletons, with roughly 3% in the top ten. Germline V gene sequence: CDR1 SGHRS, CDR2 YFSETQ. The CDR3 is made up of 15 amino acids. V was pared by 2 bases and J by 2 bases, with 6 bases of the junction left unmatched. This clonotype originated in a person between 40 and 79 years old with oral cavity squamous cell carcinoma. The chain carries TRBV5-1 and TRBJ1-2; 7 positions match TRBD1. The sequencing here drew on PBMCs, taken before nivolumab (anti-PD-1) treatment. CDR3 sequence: CASSFSRDSNYGYTF. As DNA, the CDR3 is TGCGCCAGCAGCTTCTCCCGGGACAGCAACTATGGCTACACCTTC.